This T cell receptor (beta chain) originates from a study of T cell responses to AZD1222 COVID-19 vaccine. TCRdb keeps only in-frame clones here, not all; method: immunoSEQ multiplex PCR. This repertoire shows 85,000 to 120,000 clones, roughly nine tenths found once; its top ten account for approximately 5.1%. The germline V gene has CDR1 MDHEN and CDR2 SYDVKM. V trimming: 8 bases; J trimming: 4 bases; junction bases outside the gene matches: 8. This CDR3 contains 14 residues. Specimen: peripheral blood, collected on day 0 of AZD1222 vaccination. The gene calls are TRBV28 and TRBJ1-2; 9 positions match TRBD1. The receptor's source is an adult in good health. As DNA, the CDR3 is TGTGCCAGCCTGGACAGGGGCAGGAGCTATGGCTACACCTTC. This sequence encodes CASLDRGRSYGYTF.